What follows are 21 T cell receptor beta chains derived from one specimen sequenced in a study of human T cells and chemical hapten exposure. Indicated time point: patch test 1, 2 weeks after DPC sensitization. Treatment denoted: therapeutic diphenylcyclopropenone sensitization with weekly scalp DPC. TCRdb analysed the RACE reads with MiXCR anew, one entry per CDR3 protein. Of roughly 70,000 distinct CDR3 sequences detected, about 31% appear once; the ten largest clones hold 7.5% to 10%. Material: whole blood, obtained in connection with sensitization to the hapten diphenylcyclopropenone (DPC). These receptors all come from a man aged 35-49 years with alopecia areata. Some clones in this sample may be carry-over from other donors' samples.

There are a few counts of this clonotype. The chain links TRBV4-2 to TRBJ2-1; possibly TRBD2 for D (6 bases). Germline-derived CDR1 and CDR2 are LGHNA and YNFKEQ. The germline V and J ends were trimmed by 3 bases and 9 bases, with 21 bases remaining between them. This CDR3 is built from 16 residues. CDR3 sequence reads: CASSQPRDSLGLEQFF. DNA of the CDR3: TGTGCCAGCAGCCAGCCCCGGGACTCCCTGGGTCTTGAGCAGTTCTTC.

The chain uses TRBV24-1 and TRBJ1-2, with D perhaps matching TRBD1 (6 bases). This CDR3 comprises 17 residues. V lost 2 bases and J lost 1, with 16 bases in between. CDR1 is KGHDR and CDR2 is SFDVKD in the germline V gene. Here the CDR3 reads CATSDSSAGGRNYGYTF. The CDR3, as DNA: TGTGCCACCAGTGATTCGTCCGCCGGGGGCCGTAACTATGGCTACACCTTC.

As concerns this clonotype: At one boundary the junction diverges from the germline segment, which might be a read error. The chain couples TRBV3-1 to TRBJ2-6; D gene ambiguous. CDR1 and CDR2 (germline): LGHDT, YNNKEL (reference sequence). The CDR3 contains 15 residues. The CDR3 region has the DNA TGTGCCAGCTGCCAAGAGGTAACTGGGGCCAACGTCCTGACTTTC. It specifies CASCQEVTGANVLTF.

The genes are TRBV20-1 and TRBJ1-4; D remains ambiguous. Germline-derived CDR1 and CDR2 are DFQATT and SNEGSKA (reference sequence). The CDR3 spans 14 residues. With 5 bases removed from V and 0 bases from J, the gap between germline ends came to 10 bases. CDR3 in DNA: TGCAGTGCTCGCCCGGGGACAACTAATGAAAAACTGTTTTTT. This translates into CSARPGTTNEKLFF.

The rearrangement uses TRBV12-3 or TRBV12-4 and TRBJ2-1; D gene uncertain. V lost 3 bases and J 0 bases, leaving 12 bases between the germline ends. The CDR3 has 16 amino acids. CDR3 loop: CASSFGPGNSYNEQFF. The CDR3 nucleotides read TGTGCCAGCAGTTTCGGACCTGGGAACTCCTACAATGAGCAGTTCTTC.

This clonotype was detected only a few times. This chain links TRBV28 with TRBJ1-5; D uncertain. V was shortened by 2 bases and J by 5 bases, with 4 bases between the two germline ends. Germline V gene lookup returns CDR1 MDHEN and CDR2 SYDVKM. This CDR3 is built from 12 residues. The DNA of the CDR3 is TGTGCCAGCAGTTTACAGCATCAGCCCCAGCATTTT. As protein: CASSLQHQPQHF.

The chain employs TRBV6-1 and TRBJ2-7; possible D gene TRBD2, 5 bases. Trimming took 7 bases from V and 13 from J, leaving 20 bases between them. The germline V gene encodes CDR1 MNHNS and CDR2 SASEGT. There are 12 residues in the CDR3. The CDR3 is CASTQGSSSRYF. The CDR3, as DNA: TGTGCCAGCACCCAAGGGAGTTCCTCTAGATACTTC.

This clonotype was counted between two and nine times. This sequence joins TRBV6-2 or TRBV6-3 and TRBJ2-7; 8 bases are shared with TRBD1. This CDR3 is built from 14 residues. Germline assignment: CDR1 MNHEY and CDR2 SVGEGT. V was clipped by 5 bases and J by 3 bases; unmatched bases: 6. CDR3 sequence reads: CASSVQGARYEQYF. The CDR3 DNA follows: TGTGCCAGCAGTGTGCAGGGGGCGCGCTACGAGCAGTACTTC.

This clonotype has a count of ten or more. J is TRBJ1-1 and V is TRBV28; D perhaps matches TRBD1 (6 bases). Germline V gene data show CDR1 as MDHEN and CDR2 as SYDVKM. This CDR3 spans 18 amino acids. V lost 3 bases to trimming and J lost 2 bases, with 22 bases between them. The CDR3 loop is CASSFRIPAGEVNTEAFF. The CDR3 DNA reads TGTGCCAGCAGTTTCCGAATCCCGGCAGGGGAGGTTAACACTGAAGCTTTCTTT.

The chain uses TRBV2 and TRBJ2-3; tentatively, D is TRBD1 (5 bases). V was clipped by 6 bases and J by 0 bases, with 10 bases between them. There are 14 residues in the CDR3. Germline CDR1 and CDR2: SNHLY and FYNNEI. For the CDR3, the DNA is TGTGCCAGCAGGAACAGGATAAGCACAGATACGCAGTATTTT. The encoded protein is CASRNRISTDTQYF. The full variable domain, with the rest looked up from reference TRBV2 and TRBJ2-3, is EPEVTQTPSHQVTQMGQEVILRCVPISNHLYFYWYRQILGQKVEFLVSFYNNEISEKSEIFDDQFSVERPDGSNFTLKIRSTKLEDSAMYFCASRNRISTDTQYFGPGTRLTVL.

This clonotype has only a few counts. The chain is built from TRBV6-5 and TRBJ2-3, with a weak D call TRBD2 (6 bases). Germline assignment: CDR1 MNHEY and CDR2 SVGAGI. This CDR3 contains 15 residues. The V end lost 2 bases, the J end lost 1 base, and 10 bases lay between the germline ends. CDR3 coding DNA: TGTGCCAGCAGTTACATTGGGGAGGGCACAGATACGCAGTATTTT. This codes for CASSYIGEGTDTQYF.

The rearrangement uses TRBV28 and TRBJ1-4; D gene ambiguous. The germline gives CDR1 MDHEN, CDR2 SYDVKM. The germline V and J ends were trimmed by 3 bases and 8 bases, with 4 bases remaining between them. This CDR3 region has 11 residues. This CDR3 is CASSFGEKLFF. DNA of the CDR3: TGTGCCAGCAGTTTTGGGGAAAAACTGTTTTTT.

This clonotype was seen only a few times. This CDR3 reads CASSFMAGSSEQYF. The CDR3 nucleotides are TGTGCCAGCAGTTTTATGGCGGGAAGCTCCGAGCAGTACTTC. This chain links TRBV12-3 or TRBV12-4 with TRBJ2-7; tentative D call: TRBD2 (6 bases). V was shortened by 3 bases and J by 6 bases, with 15 bases between the two germline ends. The CDR3 extends over 14 amino acids.

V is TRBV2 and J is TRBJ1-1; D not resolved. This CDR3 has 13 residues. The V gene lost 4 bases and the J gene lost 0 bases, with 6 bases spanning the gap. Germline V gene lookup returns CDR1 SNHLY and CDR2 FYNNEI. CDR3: CASSVQVNTEAFF. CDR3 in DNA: TGTGCCAGCAGTGTTCAGGTGAACACTGAAGCTTTCTTT.

In nucleotides, the CDR3 is TGTGCCAGCTCAGCCGACAGGACCTATGGCTACACCTTC. Its protein product is CASSADRTYGYTF. The chain employs TRBV18 and TRBJ1-2, with D maybe TRBD1 (6 bases). Germline assignment: CDR1 KGHSH and CDR2 LQKENI. The CDR3 extends over 13 amino acids. Trimming left V 5 bases short and J 4 bases short, with 11 bases between.

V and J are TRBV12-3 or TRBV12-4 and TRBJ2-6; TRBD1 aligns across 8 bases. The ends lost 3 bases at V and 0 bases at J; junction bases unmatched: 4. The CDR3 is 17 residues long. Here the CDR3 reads CASSFATGASGANVLTF. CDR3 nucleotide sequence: TGTGCCAGCAGTTTCGCGACAGGGGCCTCTGGGGCCAACGTCCTGACTTTC.

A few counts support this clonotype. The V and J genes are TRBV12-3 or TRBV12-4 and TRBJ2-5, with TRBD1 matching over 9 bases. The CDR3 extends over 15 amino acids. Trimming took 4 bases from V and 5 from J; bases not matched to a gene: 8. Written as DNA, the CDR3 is TGTGCCAGCAGTTCACCTACAGGGGGCCGCGAGACCCAGTACTTC. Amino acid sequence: CASSSPTGGRETQYF.

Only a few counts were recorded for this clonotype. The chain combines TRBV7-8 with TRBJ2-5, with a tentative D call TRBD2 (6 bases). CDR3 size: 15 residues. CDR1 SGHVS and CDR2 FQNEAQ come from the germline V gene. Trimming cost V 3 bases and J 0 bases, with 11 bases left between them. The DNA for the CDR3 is TGTGCCAGCAGCTTGCGGGGCAGCAACCAAGAGACCCAGTACTTC. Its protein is CASSLRGSNQETQYF.

The CDR3 loop reads CASSPSGRVTETQYF. The CDR3 nucleotides read TGCGCCAGCAGCCCCAGCGGGAGAGTCACAGAGACCCAGTACTTC. The rearrangement uses TRBV5-1 and TRBJ2-5, with 8 bases fitting TRBD2. This CDR3 comprises 15 residues. Germline values: CDR1 SGHRS, CDR2 YFSETQ. The V and J ends lost 4 bases and 4 bases, in that order; junction bases with no gene match: 9.

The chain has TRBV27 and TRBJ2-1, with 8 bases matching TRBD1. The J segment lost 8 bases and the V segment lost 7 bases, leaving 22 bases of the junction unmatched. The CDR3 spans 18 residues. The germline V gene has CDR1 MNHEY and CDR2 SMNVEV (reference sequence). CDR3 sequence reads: CASKPTWATGQVEDEQFF. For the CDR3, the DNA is TGTGCCAGCAAACCTACCTGGGCCACGGGACAGGTCGAAGATGAGCAGTTCTTC.

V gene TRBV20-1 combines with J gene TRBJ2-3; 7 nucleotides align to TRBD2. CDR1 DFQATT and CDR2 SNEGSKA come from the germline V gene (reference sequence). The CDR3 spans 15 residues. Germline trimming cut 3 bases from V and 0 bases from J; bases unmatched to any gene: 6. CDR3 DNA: TGCAGTGCTAGGAGTCTAGCGGCTAGCACAGATACGCAGTATTTT. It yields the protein CSARSLAASTDTQYF.